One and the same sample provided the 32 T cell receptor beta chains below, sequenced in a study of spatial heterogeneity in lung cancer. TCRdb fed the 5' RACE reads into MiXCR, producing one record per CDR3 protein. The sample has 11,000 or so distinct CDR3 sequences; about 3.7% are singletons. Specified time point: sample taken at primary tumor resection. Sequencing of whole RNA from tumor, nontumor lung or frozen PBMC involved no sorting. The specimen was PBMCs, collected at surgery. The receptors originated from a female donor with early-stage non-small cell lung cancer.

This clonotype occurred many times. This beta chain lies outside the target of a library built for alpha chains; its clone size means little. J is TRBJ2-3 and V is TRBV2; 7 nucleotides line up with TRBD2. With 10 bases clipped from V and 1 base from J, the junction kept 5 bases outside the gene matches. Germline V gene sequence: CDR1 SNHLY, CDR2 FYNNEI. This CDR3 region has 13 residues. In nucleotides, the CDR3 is TGTGCCACCAAGAGCGGGGGCACAGATACGCAGTATTTT. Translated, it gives CATKSGGTDTQYF.

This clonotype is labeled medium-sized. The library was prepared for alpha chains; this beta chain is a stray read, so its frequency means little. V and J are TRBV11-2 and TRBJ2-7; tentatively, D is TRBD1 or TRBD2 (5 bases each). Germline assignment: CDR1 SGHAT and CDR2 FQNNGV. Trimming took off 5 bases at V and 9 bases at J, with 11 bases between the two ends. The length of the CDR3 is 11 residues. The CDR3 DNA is TGTGCCAGCAGCGAGGGACCGCGGCAGTACTTC. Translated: CASSEGPRQYF.

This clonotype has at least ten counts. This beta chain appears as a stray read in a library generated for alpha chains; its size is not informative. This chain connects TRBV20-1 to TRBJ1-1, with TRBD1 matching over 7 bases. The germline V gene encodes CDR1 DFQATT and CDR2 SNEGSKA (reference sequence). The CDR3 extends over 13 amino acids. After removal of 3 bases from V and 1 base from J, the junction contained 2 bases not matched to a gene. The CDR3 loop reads CSASRDRNTEAFF. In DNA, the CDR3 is TGCAGTGCTAGTAGGGACAGGAACACTGAAGCTTTCTTT.

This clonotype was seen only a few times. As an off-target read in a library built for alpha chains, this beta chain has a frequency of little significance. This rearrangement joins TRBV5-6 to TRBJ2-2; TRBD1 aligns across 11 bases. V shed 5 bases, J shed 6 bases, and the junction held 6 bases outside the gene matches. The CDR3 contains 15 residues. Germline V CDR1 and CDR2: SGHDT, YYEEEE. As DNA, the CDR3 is TGTGCCAGCAGATGGGGACAGGGGGTAGCCGGGGAGCTGTTTTTT. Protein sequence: CASRWGQGVAGELFF.

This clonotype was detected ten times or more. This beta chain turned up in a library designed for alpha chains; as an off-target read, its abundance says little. Here the CDR3 DNA reads TGCGCCAGCAGTCGGGACAACTACGAGCAGTACTTC. It specifies CASSRDNYEQYF. This rearrangement joins TRBV5-1 to TRBJ2-7, with a weak D call TRBD1 (6 bases). V was trimmed by 5 bases and J by 3 bases, leaving 9 bases between them. This CDR3 spans 12 amino acids. The germline gives CDR1 SGHRS, CDR2 YFSETQ. Full variable domain (outside the CDR3, taken from reference TRBV5-1 and TRBJ2-7): KAGVTQTPRYLIKTRGQQVTLSCSPISGHRSVSWYQQTPGQGLQFLFEYFSETQRNKGNFPGRFSGRQFSNSRSEMNVSTLELGDSALYLCASSRDNYEQYFGPGTRLTVT.

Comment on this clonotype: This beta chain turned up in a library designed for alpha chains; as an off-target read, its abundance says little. The CDR3 DNA is TGCAGTGCTTGCACCATAGCGGGGGCCTACAATGAGCAGTTCTTC. Its protein is CSACTIAGAYNEQFF. The rearrangement links TRBV20-1 to TRBJ2-1; TRBD2 agrees at 9 bases. V gave up 5 bases and J gave up 2 bases; unmatched junction bases: 7. The CDR3 covers 15 residues. The germline CDR1 and CDR2 sequences are DFQATT and SNEGSKA (reference sequence).

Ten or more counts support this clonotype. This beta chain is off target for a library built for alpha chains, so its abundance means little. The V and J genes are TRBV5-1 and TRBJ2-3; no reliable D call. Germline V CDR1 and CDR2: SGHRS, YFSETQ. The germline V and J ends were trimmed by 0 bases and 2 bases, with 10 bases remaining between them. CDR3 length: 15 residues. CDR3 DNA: TGCGCCAGCAGCTTGGGGCAGTCGCTCACAGATACGCAGTATTTT. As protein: CASSLGQSLTDTQYF.

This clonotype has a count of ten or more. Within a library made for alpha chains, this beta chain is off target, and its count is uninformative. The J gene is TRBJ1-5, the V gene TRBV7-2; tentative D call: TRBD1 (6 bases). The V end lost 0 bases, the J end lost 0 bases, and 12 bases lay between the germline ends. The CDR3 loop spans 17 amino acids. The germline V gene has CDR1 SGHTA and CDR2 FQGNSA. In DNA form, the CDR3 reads TGTGCCAGCAGCTTAGCGGGGGCGGTTAATAGCAATCAGCCCCAGCATTTT. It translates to CASSLAGAVNSNQPQHF.

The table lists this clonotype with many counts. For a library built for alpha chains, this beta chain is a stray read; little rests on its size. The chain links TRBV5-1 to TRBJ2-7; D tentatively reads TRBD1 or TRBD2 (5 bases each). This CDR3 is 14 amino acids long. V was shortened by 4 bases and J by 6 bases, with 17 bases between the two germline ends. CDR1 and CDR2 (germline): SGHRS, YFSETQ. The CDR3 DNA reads TGCGCCAGCAGCCAATCCACCCGGGACGGCGAGCAGTACTTC. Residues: CASSQSTRDGEQYF.

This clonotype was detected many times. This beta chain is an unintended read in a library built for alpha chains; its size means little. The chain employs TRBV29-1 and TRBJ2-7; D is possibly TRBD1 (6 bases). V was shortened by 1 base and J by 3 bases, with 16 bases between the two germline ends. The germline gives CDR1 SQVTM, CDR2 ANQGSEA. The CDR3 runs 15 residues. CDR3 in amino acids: CSVEGLAGEFYEQYF. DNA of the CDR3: TGCAGCGTTGAAGGGCTGGCAGGGGAATTCTACGAGCAGTACTTC.

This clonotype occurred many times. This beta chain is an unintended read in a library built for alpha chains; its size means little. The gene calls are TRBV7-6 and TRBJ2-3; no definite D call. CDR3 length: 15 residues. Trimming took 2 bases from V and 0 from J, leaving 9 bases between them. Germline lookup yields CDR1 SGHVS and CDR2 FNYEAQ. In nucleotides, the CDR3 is TGTGCCAGCAGCTTAAATAGGCAGAGCACAGATACGCAGTATTTT. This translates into CASSLNRQSTDTQYF. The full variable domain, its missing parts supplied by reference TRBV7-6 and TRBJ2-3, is GAGVSQSPRYKVTKRGQDVALRCDPISGHVSLYWYRQALGQGPEFLTYFNYEAQQDKSGLPNDRFSAERPEGSISTLTIQRTEQRDSAMYRCASSLNRQSTDTQYFGPGTRLTVL.

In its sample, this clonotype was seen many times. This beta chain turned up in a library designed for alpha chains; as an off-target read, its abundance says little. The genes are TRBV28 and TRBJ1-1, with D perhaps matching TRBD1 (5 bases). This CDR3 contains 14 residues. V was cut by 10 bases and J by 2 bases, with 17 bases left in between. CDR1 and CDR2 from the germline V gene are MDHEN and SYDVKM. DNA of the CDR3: TGTGCCACCGGGACCGAGAACACAAACACTGAAGCTTTCTTT. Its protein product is CATGTENTNTEAFF.

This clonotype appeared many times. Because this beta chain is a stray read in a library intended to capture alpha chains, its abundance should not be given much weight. The CDR3 coding sequence is TGTGCCATCAGTGTCGAGCGGGCCCTTACAGATACGCAGTATTTT. It codes for CAISVERALTDTQYF. V gene TRBV10-3 combines with J gene TRBJ2-3; D is possibly TRBD2 (6 bases). Germline V CDR1 and CDR2: ENHRY, SYGVKD. The CDR3 runs 15 residues. V was cut by 4 bases and J by 3 bases, with 14 bases left in between.

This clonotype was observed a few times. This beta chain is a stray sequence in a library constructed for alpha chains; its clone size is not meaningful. The DNA for the CDR3 is TGTGCCACCAGTTCAGGGGACATTAACAATGAGCAGTTCTTC. Encoded protein: CATSSGDINNEQFF. The chain recombines TRBV24-1 with TRBJ2-1, with D maybe TRBD1 (6 bases). This CDR3 contains 14 residues. Germline V gene data show CDR1 as KGHDR and CDR2 as SFDVKD. V was shortened by 6 bases and J by 5 bases, with 13 bases between the two germline ends.

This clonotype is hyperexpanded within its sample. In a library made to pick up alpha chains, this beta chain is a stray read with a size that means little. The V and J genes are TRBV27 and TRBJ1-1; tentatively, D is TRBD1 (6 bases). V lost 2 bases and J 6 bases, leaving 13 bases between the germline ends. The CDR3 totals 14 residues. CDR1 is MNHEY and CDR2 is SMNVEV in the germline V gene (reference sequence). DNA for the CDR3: TGTGCCAGCAGTTTAATCACGGGGGCGGCTGAAGCTTTCTTT. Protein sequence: CASSLITGAAEAFF.

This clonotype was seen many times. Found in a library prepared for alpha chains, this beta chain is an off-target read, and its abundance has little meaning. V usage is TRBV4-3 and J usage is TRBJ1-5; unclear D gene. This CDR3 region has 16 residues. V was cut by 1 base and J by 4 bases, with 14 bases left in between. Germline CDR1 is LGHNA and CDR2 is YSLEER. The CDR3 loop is CASSQAFINGNQPQHF. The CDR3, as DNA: TGCGCCAGCAGCCAAGCTTTCATAAATGGGAATCAGCCCCAGCATTTT.

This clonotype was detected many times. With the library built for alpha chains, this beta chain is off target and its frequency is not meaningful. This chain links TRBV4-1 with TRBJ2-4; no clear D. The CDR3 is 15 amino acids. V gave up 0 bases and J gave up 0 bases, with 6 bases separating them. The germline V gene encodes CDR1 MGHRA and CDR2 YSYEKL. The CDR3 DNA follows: TGCGCCAGCAGCCAAGATCCTACAGCCAAAAACATTCAGTACTTC. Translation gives CASSQDPTAKNIQYF.

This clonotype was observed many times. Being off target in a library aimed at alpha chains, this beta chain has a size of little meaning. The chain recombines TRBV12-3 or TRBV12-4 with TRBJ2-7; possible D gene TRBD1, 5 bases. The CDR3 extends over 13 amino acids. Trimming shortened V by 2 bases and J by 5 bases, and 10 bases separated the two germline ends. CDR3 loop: CASSLPGFDEQYF. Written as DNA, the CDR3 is TGTGCCAGCAGTTTACCAGGGTTCGACGAGCAGTACTTC.

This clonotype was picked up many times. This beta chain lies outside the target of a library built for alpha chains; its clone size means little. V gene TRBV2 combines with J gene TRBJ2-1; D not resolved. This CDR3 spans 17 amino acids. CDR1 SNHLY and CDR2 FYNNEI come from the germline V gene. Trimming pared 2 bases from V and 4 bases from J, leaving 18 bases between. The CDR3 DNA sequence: TGTGCCAGCAGTGAATTGTTGTCCGATACCTTTTACAATGAGCAGTTCTTC. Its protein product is CASSELLSDTFYNEQFF.

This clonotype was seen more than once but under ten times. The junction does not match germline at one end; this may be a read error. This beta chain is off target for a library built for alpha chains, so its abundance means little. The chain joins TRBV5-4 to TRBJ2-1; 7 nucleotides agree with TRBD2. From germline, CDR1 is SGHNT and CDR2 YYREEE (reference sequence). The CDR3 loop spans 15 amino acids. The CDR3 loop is CASRLDPRGDNEQFF. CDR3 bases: TGTGCCAGCAGGTTGGACCCCCGGGGGGACAATGAGCAGTTCTTC.

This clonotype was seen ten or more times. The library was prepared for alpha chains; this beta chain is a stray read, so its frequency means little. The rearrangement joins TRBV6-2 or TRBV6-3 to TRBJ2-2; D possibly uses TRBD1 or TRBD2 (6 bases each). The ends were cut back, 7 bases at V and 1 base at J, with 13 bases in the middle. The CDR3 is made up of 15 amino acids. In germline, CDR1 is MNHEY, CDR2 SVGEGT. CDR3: CASTPGALNTGELFF. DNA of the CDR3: TGTGCCAGCACGCCGGGGGCCCTGAACACCGGGGAGCTGTTTTTT.

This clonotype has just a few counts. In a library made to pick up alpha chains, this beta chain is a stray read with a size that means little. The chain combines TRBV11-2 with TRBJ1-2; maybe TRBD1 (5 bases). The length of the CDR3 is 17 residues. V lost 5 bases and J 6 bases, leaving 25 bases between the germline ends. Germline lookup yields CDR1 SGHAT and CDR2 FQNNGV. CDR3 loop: CASSAGGDWGNVNGYTF. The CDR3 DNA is TGTGCCAGCAGCGCAGGTGGGGATTGGGGGAACGTGAATGGCTACACCTTC.

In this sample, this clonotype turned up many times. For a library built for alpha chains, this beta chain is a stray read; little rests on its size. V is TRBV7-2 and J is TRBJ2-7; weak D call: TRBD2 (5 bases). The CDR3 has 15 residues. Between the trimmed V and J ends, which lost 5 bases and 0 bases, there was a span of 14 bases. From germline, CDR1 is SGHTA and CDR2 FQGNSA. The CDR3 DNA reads TGTGCCAGCAGCCCCACGCGGACTGACTCCTACGAGCAGTACTTC. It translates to CASSPTRTDSYEQYF.

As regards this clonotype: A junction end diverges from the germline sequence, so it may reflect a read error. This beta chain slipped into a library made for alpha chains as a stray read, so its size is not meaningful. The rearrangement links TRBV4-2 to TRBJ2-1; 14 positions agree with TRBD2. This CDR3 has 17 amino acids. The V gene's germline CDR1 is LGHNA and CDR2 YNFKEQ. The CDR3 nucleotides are TGTGCCAGCAGCCAAGAAATGCTGGGGACTAGCGGGGGTGAGCAATTCTTC. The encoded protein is CASSQEMLGTSGGEQFF.

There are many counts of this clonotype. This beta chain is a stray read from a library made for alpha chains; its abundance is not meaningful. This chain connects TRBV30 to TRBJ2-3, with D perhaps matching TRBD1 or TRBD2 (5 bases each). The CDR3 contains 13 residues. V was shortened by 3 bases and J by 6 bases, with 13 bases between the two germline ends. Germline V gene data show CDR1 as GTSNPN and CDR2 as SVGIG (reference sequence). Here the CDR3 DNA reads TGTGCCTGGAGACAAGGGACCGTGGATACGCAGTATTTT. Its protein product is CAWRQGTVDTQYF.

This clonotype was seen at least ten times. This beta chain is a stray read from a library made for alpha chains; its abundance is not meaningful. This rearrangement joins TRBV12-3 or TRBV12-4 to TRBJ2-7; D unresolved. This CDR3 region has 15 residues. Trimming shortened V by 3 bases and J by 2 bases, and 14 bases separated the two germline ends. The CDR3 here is CASSFVGLSPYEQYF. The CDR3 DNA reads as TGTGCCAGCAGTTTCGTCGGCCTTTCCCCCTACGAGCAGTACTTC.

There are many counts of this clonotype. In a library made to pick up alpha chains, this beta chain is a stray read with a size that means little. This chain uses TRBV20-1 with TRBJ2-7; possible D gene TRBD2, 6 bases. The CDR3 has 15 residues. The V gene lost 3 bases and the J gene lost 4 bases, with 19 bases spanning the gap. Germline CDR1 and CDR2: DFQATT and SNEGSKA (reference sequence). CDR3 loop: CSAREHASGRYEQYF. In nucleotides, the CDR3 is TGCAGTGCTAGGGAGCACGCCTCGGGGAGGTACGAGCAGTACTTC.

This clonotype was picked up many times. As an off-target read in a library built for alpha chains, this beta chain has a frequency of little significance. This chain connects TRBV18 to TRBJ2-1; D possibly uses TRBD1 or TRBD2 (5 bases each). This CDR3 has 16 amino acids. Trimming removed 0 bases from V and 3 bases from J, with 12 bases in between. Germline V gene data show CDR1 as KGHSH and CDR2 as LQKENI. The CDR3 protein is CASSPPGPLYYNEQFF. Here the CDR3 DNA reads TGTGCCAGCTCACCACCGGGACCCCTATACTACAATGAGCAGTTCTTC.

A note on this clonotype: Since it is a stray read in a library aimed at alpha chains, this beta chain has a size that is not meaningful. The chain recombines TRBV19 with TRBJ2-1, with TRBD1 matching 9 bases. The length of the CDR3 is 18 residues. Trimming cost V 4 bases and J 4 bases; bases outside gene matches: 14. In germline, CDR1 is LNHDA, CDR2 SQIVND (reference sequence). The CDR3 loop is CASSRPGQGLKRYNEQFF. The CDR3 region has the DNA TGTGCCAGTAGTAGACCGGGACAGGGACTCAAGAGGTACAATGAGCAGTTCTTC. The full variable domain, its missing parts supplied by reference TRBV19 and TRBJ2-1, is DGGITQSPKYLFRKEGQNVTLSCEQNLNHDAMYWYRQDPGQGLRLIYYSQIVNDFQKGDIAEGYSVSREKKESFPLTVTSAQKNPTAFYLCASSRPGQGLKRYNEQFFGPGTRLTVL.

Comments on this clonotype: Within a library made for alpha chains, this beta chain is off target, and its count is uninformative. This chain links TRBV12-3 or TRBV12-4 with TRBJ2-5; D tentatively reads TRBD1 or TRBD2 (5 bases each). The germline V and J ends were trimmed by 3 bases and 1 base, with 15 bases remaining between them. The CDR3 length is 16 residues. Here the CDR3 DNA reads TGTGCCAGCAGTTTTCACCCCGGGACCGCCCAAGAGACCCAGTACTTC. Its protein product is CASSFHPGTAQETQYF.

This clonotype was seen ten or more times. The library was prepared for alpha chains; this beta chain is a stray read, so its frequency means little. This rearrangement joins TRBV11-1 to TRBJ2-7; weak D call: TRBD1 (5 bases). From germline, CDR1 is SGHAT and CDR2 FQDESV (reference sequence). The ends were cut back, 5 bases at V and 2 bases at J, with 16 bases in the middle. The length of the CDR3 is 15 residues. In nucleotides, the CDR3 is TGTGCCAGCAGCCGGCGCCCACCACAGGCCTACGAGCAGTACTTC. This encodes CASSRRPPQAYEQYF. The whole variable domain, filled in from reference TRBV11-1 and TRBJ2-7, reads EAEVAQSPRYKITEKSQAVAFWCDPISGHATLYWYRQILGQGPELLVQFQDESVVDDSQLPKDRFSAERLKGVDSTLKIQPAELGDSAMYLCASSRRPPQAYEQYFGPGTRLTVT.

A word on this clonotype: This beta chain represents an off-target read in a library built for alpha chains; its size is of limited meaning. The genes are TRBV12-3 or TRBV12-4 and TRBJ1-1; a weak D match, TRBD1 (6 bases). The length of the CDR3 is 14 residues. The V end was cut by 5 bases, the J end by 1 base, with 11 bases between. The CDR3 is CASSLGAGNTEAFF. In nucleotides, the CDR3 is TGTGCCAGCAGTCTGGGGGCCGGGAACACTGAAGCTTTCTTT.